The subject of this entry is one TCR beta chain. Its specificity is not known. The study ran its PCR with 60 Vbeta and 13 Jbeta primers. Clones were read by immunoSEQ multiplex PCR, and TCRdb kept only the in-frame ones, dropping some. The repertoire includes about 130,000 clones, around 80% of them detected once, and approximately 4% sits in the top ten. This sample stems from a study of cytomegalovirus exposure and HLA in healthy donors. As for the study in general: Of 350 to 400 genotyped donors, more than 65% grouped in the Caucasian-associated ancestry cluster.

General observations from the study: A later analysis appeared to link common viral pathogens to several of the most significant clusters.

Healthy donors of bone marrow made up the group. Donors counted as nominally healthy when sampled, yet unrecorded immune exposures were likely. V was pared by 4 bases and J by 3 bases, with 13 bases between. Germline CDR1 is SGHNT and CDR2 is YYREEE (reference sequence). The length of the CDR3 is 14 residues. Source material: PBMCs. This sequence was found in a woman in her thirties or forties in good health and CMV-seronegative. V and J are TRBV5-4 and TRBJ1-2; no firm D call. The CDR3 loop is CASSPDSVYYGYTF. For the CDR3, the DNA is TGTGCCAGCAGCCCCGATTCAGTCTACTATGGCTACACCTTC.